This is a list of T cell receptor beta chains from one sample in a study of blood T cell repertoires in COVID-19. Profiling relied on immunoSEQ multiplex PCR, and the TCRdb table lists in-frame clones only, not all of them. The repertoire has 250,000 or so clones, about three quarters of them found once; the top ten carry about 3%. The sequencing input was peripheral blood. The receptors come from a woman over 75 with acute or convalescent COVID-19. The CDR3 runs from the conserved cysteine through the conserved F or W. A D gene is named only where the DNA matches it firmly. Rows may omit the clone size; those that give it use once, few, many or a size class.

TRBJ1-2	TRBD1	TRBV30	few	CAALGTALNSYGYTF	TGTGCCGCCCTAGGGACAGCGTTAAATTCCTATGGCTACACCTTC
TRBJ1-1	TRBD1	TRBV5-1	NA	CASRQGMGEAFF	TGCGCCAGCAGACAGGGGATGGGTGAAGCTTTCTTT
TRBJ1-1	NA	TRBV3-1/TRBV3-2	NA	CASSPFKGHTEAFF	TGTGCCAGCAGCCCCTTCAAGGGGCACACTGAAGCTTTCTTT
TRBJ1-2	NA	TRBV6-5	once	CASSYRGGNYGYTF	TGTGCCAGCAGTTACCGGGGGGGTAACTATGGCTACACCTTC
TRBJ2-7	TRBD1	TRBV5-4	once	CASSSRTGSSSYEQYF	TGTGCCAGCAGCTCCAGGACAGGGAGTAGCTCCTACGAGCAGTACTTC
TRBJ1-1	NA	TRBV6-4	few	CADLGQGMNTEAFF	TGTGCTGACCTCGGGCAGGGGATGAACACTGAAGCTTTCTTT
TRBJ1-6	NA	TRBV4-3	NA	CASSQESGHGNSPLHF	TGCGCCAGCAGCCAAGAATCGGGACACGGTAATTCACCCCTCCACTTT
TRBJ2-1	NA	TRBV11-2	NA	CASSPGTYNEQFF	TGTGCCAGCAGCCCCGGGACTTACAATGAGCAGTTCTTC
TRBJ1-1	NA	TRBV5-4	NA	CASSARGANTEAFF	TGTGCCAGCAGCGCCCGGGGGGCGAACACTGAAGCTTTCTTT
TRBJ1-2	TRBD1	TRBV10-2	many	CASRSTGGPSDGYTF	TGCGCCAGTCGCTCGACAGGGGGCCCGTCCGATGGCTACACCTTC
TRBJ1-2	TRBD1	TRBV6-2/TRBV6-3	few	CASSWDRVSYGYTF	TGTGCCAGCAGCTGGGACAGGGTGAGCTATGGCTACACCTTC
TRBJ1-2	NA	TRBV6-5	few	CASSYSGQPANYGYTF	TGTGCCAGCAGTTACTCGGGGCAGCCAGCTAACTATGGCTACACCTTC
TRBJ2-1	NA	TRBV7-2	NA	CASSLVTSRHNEQFF	TGTGCCAGCAGCTTAGTTACTAGCAGGCACAATGAGCAGTTCTTC
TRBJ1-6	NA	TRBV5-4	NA	CASSWEAGHSPLHF	TGTGCCAGCAGCTGGGAGGCAGGCCATTCACCCCTCCACTTT
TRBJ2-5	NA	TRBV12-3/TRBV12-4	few	CASSLNYQETQYF	TGTGCCAGCAGTTTGAACTATCAAGAGACCCAGTACTTC
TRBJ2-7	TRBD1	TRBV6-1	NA	CASSERDSHYEQYF	TGTGCCAGCAGTGAAAGGGACAGCCACTACGAGCAGTACTTC
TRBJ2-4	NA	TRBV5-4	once	CASSSAGSKNIQYF	TGTGCCAGCAGCAGCGCGGGGTCCAAAAACATTCAGTACTTC
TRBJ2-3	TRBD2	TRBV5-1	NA	CASSWTSGPTDTQYF	TGCGCCAGCAGCTGGACTAGCGGACCCACAGATACGCAGTATTTT
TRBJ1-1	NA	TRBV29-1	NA	CSVEGTLNTEAFF	TGCAGCGTGGAGGGTACTTTGAACACTGAAGCTTTCTTT
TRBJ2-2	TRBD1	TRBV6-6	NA	CASRGTANTGELFF	TGTGCCAGCAGGGGGACAGCGAACACCGGGGAGCTGTTTTTT
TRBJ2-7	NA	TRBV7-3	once	CASSLTGRGHEQYF	TGTGCCAGCAGCTTAACTGGCAGGGGCCACGAGCAGTACTTC
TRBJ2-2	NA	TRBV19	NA	CASSTLWGGGGGTGELFF	TGTGCCAGTAGTACGCTCTGGGGGGGCGGGGGAGGCACCGGGGAGCTGTTTTTT
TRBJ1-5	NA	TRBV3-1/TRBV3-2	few	CASSQDLVQPQHF	TGTGCCAGCAGCCAAGATCTTGTTCAGCCCCAGCATTTT
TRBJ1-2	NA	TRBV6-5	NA	CASRQGLSNYGYTF	TGTGCCAGCAGGCAGGGTCTTTCTAACTATGGCTACACCTTC
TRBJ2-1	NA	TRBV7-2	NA	CASSLVPGLVYNEQFF	TGTGCCAGCAGCCTCGTACCGGGACTCGTCTACAATGAGCAGTTCTTC
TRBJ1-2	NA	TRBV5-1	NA	CASSQGYGRSVKGYTF	TGCGCCAGCAGCCAGGGATACGGGAGATCGGTTAAGGGCTACACCTTC
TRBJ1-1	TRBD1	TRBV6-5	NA	CASSYSYRGLGTEAFF	TGTGCCAGCAGTTACTCTTACAGGGGGCTTGGCACTGAAGCTTTCTTT
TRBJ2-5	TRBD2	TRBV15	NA	CATSSRLWAGGGETQYF	TGTGCCACCAGCAGCCGCCTTTGGGCGGGAGGGGGGGAGACCCAGTACTTC
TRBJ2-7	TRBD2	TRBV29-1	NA	CSGLAGSYEQYF	TGCAGCGGACTAGCGGGATCGTACGAGCAGTACTTC
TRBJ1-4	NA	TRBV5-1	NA	CASSLEDRTYATNEKLFF	TGCGCCAGCAGCTTGGAGGACAGAACCTATGCAACTAATGAAAAACTGTTTTTT
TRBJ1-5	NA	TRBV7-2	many	CASSSQGNQPQHF	TGTGCCAGCAGCTCTCAGGGCAATCAGCCCCAGCATTTT
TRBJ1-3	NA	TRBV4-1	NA	CASSPGTSGNTIYF	TGCGCCAGCAGCCCAGGAACCTCTGGAAACACCATATATTTT
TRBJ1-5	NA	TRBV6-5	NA	CASSYSGGLNQPQHF	TGTGCCAGCAGTTACTCAGGGGGATTGAATCAGCCCCAGCATTTT
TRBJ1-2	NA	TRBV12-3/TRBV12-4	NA	CASRSTGGYTF	TGTGCCAGCCGTTCAACCGGTGGCTACACCTTC
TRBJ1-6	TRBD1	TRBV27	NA	CASSRAPGTGKLGNSPLHF	TGTGCCAGCAGTCGCGCCCCCGGGACAGGGAAACTCGGTAATTCACCCCTCCACTTT